Below are 8 T cell receptor beta chains sequenced from a single sample in a study of T cells after yellow fever vaccination (dated by TCRdb to about 2019). Taken with the paper, the label for treatment or condition translates to: live attenuated yellow fever vaccine strain. Library creation used 5' RACE. Sequencing relied on an Illumina HiSeq 2500. In-frame beta chains were kept once TCRdb had trimmed the public reads at Q25 with fastp and called clones with MiXCR. Rows with one shared CDR3 protein collapse into an entry with the most common genes and DNA. The sample contains about 360,000 distinct CDR3 sequences, approximately 6% of them found a single time. About 15% of the sample comes from the top ten. This specimen consisted of PBMCs, obtained 5 days after the yellow fever booster vaccination. The receptor set was obtained from a man under 40 who received the YFV17D yellow fever vaccine.

This clonotype has ten or more counts. The V call is TRBV20-1, the J call TRBJ2-1; D is undetermined. V lost 4 bases and J lost 4, with 8 bases in between. In germline, CDR1 is DFQATT, CDR2 SNEGSKA (reference sequence). The CDR3 length is 12 residues. The CDR3 loop reads CSATDLYNEQFF. CDR3 nucleotide sequence: TGCAGTGCTACCGACTTATACAATGAGCAGTTCTTC.

This clonotype was recorded at least ten times. CDR3 sequence reads: CASSPGGSGRETQYF. CDR3 coding DNA: TGTGCCAGCAGCCCGGGGGGTAGCGGGAGAGAGACCCAGTACTTC. V and J are TRBV7-8 and TRBJ2-5, with TRBD2 matching 9 bases. Germline V gene sequence: CDR1 SGHVS, CDR2 FQNEAQ. The CDR3 is made up of 15 amino acids. The ends lost 5 bases at V and 4 bases at J; junction bases unmatched: 8.

The CDR3 DNA is TGCAGTGCCCCCCTTAGCGGAAGAACCTACAATGAGCAGTTCTTC. The encoded protein is CSAPLSGRTYNEQFF. V and J are TRBV20-1 and TRBJ2-1, with a weak D call TRBD2 (6 bases). The CDR3 is 15 residues long. Germline CDR1 is DFQATT and CDR2 is SNEGSKA (reference sequence). The V end lost 6 bases, the J end lost 2 bases, and 17 bases lay between the germline ends.

This clonotype has more than one count but fewer than ten. The V call is TRBV20-1, the J call TRBJ2-3, with D possibly being TRBD2 (5 bases). The germline V gene has CDR1 DFQATT and CDR2 SNEGSKA (reference sequence). Trimming took off 0 bases at V and 6 bases at J, with 13 bases between the two ends. The CDR3 runs 14 residues. The CDR3 spells CSARDSRGLDTQYF. In DNA form, the CDR3 reads TGCAGTGCTAGAGATAGCCGGGGATTGGATACGCAGTATTTT.

This clonotype appeared many times. V usage is TRBV12-3 or TRBV12-4 and J usage is TRBJ2-1; maybe TRBD1 (5 bases). V was trimmed by 6 bases and J by 4 bases, leaving 10 bases between them. CDR3 size: 13 residues. CDR3 amino acids: CASRADRYNEQFF. Here the CDR3 DNA reads TGTGCCAGCAGGGCCGACAGATACAATGAGCAGTTCTTC.

The table lists this clonotype with many counts. This rearrangement joins TRBV12-3 or TRBV12-4 to TRBJ1-1; D not certain. There are 11 residues in the CDR3. The V end was cut by 1 base, the J end by 6 bases, with 3 bases between. This CDR3 reads CASSLVAEAFF. CDR3 nucleotides: TGTGCCAGCAGTTTAGTGGCTGAAGCTTTCTTT.

This clonotype was seen more than once but under ten times. The rearrangement links TRBV9 to TRBJ2-5; D is possibly TRBD1 or TRBD2 (5 bases each). Trimming pared 4 bases from V and 3 bases from J, leaving 13 bases between. CDR3 length: 14 amino acids. Germline V lookup: CDR1 SGDLS, CDR2 YYNGEE. In DNA, the CDR3 is TGTGCCAGCAGCAACCGGGTGGGGGAAGAGACCCAGTACTTC. Protein: CASSNRVGEETQYF.

The chain combines TRBV23-1 with TRBJ2-5, with D maybe TRBD1 (5 bases). TRBV23-1 is an open reading frame whose function is uncertain. Trimming stripped 8 bases from V and 4 bases from J, with 17 bases between. The CDR3 is 14 residues long. CDR3 amino acids: CASGKSRRGETQYF. CDR3 bases: TGCGCCAGCGGCAAGTCTAGAAGGGGAGAGACCCAGTACTTC.